This T cell receptor (beta chain) emerged from a study of CD8+ T cells in alopecia areata. Across the whole study: The share of scalp area affected provided the severity score for treated patients.

Extracted RNA was reverse transcribed into cDNA, the sequencing template. The data were produced by immunoSEQ multiplex PCR, yet TCRdb's version contains in-frame clones alone and is incomplete. In the table there are about 100,000 clones, roughly 89% of which are singletons. Germline-derived CDR1 and CDR2 are SNHLY and FYNNEI. The CDR3 has 14 residues. V was pared by 4 bases and J by 0 bases, with 6 bases between. In this sample, this clone turned up once. The treatment is: oral pan-JAK inhibitor, 5-10 mg twice daily. Sequenced here: CD8+ T cells sorted from blood, sampled at week 24, from a patient treated with tofacitinib. This receptor was identified in a human donor with alopecia areata. V gene TRBV2 combines with J gene TRBJ2-2; D call uncertain. CDR3 nucleotides: TGTGCCAGCAGTGGTTCTACGAACACCGGGGAGCTGTTTTTT. This encodes CASSGSTNTGELFF.